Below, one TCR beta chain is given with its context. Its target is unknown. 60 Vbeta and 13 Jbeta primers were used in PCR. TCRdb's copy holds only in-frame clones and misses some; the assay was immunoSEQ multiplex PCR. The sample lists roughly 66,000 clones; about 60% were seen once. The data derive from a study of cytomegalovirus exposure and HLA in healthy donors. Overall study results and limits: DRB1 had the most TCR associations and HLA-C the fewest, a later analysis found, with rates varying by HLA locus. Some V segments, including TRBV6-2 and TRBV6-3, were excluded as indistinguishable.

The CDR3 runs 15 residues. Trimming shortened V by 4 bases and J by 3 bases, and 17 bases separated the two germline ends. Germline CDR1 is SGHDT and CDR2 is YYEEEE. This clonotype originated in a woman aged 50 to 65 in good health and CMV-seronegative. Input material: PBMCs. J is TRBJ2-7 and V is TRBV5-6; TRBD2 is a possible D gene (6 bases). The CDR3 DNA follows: TGTGCCAGCAGCCAATTCGGGAGCAGAAGCTACGAGCAGTACTTC. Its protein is CASSQFGSRSYEQYF.